This TCR beta chain was profiled in a study of T cells in Graves' hyperthyroidism and ophthalmopathy. Findings of the study overall: Most thyroid clonotypes expanded above 0.001 appeared in blood too.

It was 8 to 10 ml of fresh peripheral blood that supplied the PBMCs. This clonotype was recorded at least ten times. Its antigen is unknown. TCR beta CDR3 regions were amplified from RNA. The HTBI primer set was used in a first-round RT-PCR of the TCR CDR3. TCRdb called the multiplex PCR reads again in MiXCR, with one record for every CDR3 protein. The table lists about 350,000 distinct CDR3 sequences, 18% of them singletons. The germline CDR1 and CDR2 sequences are MDHEN and SYDVKM. The CDR3 loop spans 14 amino acids. V shed 6 bases and J 0 bases; nucleotides not matched to a gene: 4. This chain joins TRBV28 and TRBJ2-7; 8 bases fit TRBD2. This TCR derives from a woman in her thirties or forties with Graves' ophthalmopathy. The sequenced sample was blood. The CDR3 spells CASRRSGGSYEQYF. The CDR3 coding sequence is TGTGCCAGCAGACGCAGCGGGGGCTCCTACGAGCAGTACTTC.